The text below deals with one TCR beta chain. Its antigen is not identified. The record originates from a study of CD8+CD57+ T cells in acquired aplastic anemia. CD8+CD57+ cell expansion, shown by flow cytometry, had occurred in the patients selected for sequencing. Findings of the study overall: The same twenty-nine CD8+ CDR3 sequences occurred in patients and in controls. CD8+ Simpson's diversity did not differ significantly between patients and controls.

TCR beta VDJ and CDR3 profiles were obtained from a genomic DNA template. TCRdb re-analysed the reads in MiXCR, keeping a single row per CDR3 protein. The sample gives hundreds of thousands of distinct CDR3 sequences, around a third of which show up once; 0.82% is in the top ten. Sequenced material: sorted CD4+, CD8+, or CD8+CD57+ T cells (not recorded which) from PBMCs. This TCR was sampled from a human donor with aplastic anemia.

The chain's CDR3 is CSADQLGGGQPQHF. Written as DNA, the CDR3 is TGCAGTGCCGACCAATTAGGGGGCGGTCAGCCCCAGCATTTT. This sequence joins TRBV20-1 and TRBJ1-5; 7 bases are a match to TRBD1. Germline CDR1 is DFQATT and CDR2 is SNEGSKA (reference sequence). V shed 6 bases and J 6 bases; nucleotides not matched to a gene: 11. The CDR3 extends over 14 amino acids.